The rows below give T cell receptor beta chains drawn from one sample of a study of graft-versus-host responses after intestinal transplantation. The table came from immunoSEQ multiplex PCR; TCRdb's copy has only in-frame clones and leaves some out. The repertoire consists of more than 100,000 clones, with 95% occurring once and the leading ten covering 3.3%. Their cognate antigens are unknown. Source: unstimulated CD8+ T cells sorted from spleen or lymph node cells, taken before intestinal transplant. Every receptor here comes from a human donor who received an intestinal transplant. The CDR3 runs from the conserved cysteine through the conserved F or W. D genes are given only for firm matches. Expanded clones are given a class, and other clones once, few, many or no size at all.

NA	TRBV27	NA	TRBJ2-3	TGTGCCAGCAGCTCCTTTTATGGGTCGCGGCGGGGTACGCAGTATTTT	CASSSFYGSRRGTQYF
TRBD1	TRBV2	NA	TRBJ2-1	TGTGCCAGCAGAAAAGTCCCCCGGCCTCGGACAGGACCGCCCTACAATGAGCAGTTCTTC	CASRKVPRPRTGPPYNEQFF
NA	TRBV28	NA	TRBJ1-1	TGTGCCAGCAAGTATGGGGTGGGGGAGAACACTGAAGCTTTCTTT	CASKYGVGENTEAFF
NA	TRBV7-2	NA	TRBJ1-5	TGTGCCAGCAGCCCGAAAGCTTTGGGGCCCCAGCATTTT	CASSPKALGPQHF
TRBD2	TRBV27	NA	TRBJ2-7	TGTGCCAGCAGGATCGGGACTAGCGGGATCTCCTACGAGCAGTACTTC	CASRIGTSGISYEQYF
NA	TRBV4-3	NA	TRBJ2-2	TGCGCCAGCAGCCAAGGACCCAGAGGTTCCAACACCGGGGAGCTGTTTTTT	CASSQGPRGSNTGELFF
NA	TRBV18	NA	TRBJ2-1	TGTGCCAGCTCACCCACAGGGTGGTGGAATGAGCAGTTCTTC	CASSPTGWWNEQFF
NA	TRBV18	NA	TRBJ2-5	TGTGCCAGCTCTCTTAAAGAGACCCAGTACTTC	CASSLKETQYF
TRBD1	TRBV5-1	few	TRBJ2-7	TGCGCCAGCAGCTCCGGGACAGGGGGCTCCTACGAGCAGTACTTC	CASSSGTGGSYEQYF
NA	TRBV28	few	TRBJ1-3	TGTGCCAGCAGGCTTAGGTCGGGAAACACCATATATTTT	CASRLRSGNTIYF
NA	TRBV15	NA	TRBJ1-6	TGTGCCACCAGCAGAGATAAGGGAGGTGGGTCACCCCTCCACTTT	CATSRDKGGGSPLHF
TRBD1	TRBV27	NA	TRBJ1-2	TGTGCCAGCAGTAAGACCTTGACAGGGAAGTATGGCTACACCTTC	CASSKTLTGKYGYTF
NA	TRBV5-1	many	TRBJ1-1	TGTGCCAGCAGCCTTCGGGGTACTGAAGCTTTCTTT	CASSLRGTEAFF
NA	TRBV7-2	NA	TRBJ2-1	TGTGCCAGCAGCCCTCAGTGGAGGATTTCTGGGCAGTTCTTC	CASSPQWRISGQFF
TRBD2	TRBV5-4	once	TRBJ2-7	TGTGCCAGCAGCGTCGGGACTAGCGGATCCTACGAGCAGTACTTC	CASSVGTSGSYEQYF
NA	TRBV11-2	NA	TRBJ1-2	TGTGCCAGCAGCTTAGCTCTTGCACAATATGGCTACACCTTC	CASSLALAQYGYTF
TRBD1	TRBV9	NA	TRBJ2-7	TGTGCCAGCAGCGGTATACAGGGGGACTCGTACGAGCAGTACTTC	CASSGIQGDSYEQYF
NA	TRBV9	NA	TRBJ2-7	TGTGCCAGCAGCGTAGAGGGTGAGTCCTACGAGCAGTACTTC	CASSVEGESYEQYF